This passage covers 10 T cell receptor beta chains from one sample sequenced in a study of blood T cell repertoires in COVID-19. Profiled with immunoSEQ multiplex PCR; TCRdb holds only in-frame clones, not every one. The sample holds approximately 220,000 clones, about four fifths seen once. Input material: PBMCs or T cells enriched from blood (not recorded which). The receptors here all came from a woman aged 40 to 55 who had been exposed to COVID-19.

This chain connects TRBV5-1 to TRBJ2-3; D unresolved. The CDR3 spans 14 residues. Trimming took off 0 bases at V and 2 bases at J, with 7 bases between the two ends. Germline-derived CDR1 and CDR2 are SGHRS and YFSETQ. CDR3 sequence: CASSLVLNTDTQYF. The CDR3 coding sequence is TGCGCCAGCAGCTTGGTACTTAACACAGATACGCAGTATTTT.

The CDR3 spells CASSLNFQGVGGYTF. In nucleotides, the CDR3 is TGTGCCAGCAGTTTAAATTTTCAGGGGGTAGGAGGCTACACCTTC. The chain has TRBV28 and TRBJ1-2, with 7 bases identical to TRBD1. Unmatched junction bases numbered 11, after V lost 2 bases and J lost 8 bases. The CDR3 sequence is 15 residues long. CDR1 MDHEN and CDR2 SYDVKM come from the germline V gene.

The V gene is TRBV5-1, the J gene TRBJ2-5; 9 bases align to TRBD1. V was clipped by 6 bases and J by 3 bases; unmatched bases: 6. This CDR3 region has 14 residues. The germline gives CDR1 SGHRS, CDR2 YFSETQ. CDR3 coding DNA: TGCGCCAGCACCTCAGGACAGGGGAAAGAGACCCAGTACTTC. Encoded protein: CASTSGQGKETQYF.

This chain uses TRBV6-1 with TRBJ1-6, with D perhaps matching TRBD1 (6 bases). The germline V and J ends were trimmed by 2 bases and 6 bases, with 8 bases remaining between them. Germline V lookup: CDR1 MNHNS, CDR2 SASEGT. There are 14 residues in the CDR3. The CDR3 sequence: CASSEFRGNSPLHF. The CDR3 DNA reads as TGTGCCAGCAGTGAATTCAGGGGTAATTCACCCCTCCACTTT.

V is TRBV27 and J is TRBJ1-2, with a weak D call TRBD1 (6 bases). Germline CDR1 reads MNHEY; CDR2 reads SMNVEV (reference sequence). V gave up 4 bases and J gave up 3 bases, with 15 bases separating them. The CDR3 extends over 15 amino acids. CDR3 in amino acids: CASSSLVGADYGYTF. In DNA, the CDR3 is TGTGCCAGCAGTTCCCTGGTGGGGGCAGACTATGGCTACACCTTC.

In nucleotides, the CDR3 is TGTGCCACCAGTGATTCAGTAGCGGGGGGGTACAATGAGCAGTTCTTC. Amino acid sequence: CATSDSVAGGYNEQFF. The V and J genes are TRBV24-1 and TRBJ2-1; 11 bases are shared with TRBD2. V lost 2 bases and J lost 4; bases outside the gene matches: 3. This CDR3 comprises 16 residues. In germline, CDR1 is KGHDR, CDR2 SFDVKD.

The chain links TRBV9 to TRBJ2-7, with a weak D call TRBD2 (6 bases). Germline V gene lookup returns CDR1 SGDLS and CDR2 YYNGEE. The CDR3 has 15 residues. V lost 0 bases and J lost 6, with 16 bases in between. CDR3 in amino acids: CASSVDQTRGSEQYF. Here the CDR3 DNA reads TGTGCCAGCAGCGTAGACCAGACTAGAGGGAGCGAGCAGTACTTC.

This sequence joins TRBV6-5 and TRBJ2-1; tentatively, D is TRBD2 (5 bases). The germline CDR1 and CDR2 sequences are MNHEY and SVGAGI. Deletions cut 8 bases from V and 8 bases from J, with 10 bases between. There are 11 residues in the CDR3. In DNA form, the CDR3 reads TGTGCCAGCCCTGTGCGGGATGAGCAGTTCTTC. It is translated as CASPVRDEQFF.

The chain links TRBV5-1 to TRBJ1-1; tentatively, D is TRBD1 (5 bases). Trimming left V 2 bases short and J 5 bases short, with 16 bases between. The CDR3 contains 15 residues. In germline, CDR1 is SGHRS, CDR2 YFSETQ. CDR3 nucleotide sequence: TGCGCCAGCAGCTTTAAGGGGCAGGGAGGGACTGAAGCTTTCTTT. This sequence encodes CASSFKGQGGTEAFF. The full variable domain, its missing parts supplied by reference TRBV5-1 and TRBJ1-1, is KAGVTQTPRYLIKTRGQQVTLSCSPISGHRSVSWYQQTPGQGLQFLFEYFSETQRNKGNFPGRFSGRQFSNSRSEMNVSTLELGDSALYLCASSFKGQGGTEAFFGQGTRLTVV.

The CDR3 DNA reads TGTGCCACCAAAAACCGGGACAGCGATAGCAATCAGCCCCAGCATTTT. This sequence encodes CATKNRDSDSNQPQHF. J is TRBJ1-5 and V is TRBV10-3, with 7 nucleotides matching TRBD1. The CDR3 is made up of 16 amino acids. CDR1 ENHRY and CDR2 SYGVKD come from the germline V gene. The ends lost 10 bases at V and 0 bases at J; junction bases unmatched: 12.